The sequence of this T cell receptor (beta chain) was determined in a study of CD4 T cells in relation to SARS-CoV-2 and coronaviruses. In the study overall: The HLA restriction of the shared crossreactive spike epitopes was mapped.

Naive and memory CD4+ T cells came from enriched cryopreserved PBMCs. Trimming left V 4 bases short and J 3 bases short, with 16 bases between. The CDR3 has 14 residues. Germline lookup yields CDR1 GTSNPN and CDR2 SVGIG (reference sequence). TCRdb's table, derived via immunoSEQ multiplex PCR, lists solely in-frame clones and lacks some. The sample holds 35,000 to 40,000 clones, 70% to 90% seen once. On this clone: Its matching antigen is unknown.

Overall study results and limits: In around 63% of donors, memory CD4+ clonotypes crossrecognized SARS-CoV-2 and at least one common cold coronavirus spike. Pre-pandemic and post-infection samples never came from the same donor.

This chain joins TRBV30 and TRBJ2-7, with D possibly matching TRBD2 (6 bases). Sequenced material: memory CD4+ T cells from PBMCs. This TCR derives from an adult with COVID-19. The CDR3 spells CAWNTGLQFYEQYF. DNA of the CDR3: TGTGCCTGGAATACGGGACTCCAGTTCTACGAGCAGTACTTC.